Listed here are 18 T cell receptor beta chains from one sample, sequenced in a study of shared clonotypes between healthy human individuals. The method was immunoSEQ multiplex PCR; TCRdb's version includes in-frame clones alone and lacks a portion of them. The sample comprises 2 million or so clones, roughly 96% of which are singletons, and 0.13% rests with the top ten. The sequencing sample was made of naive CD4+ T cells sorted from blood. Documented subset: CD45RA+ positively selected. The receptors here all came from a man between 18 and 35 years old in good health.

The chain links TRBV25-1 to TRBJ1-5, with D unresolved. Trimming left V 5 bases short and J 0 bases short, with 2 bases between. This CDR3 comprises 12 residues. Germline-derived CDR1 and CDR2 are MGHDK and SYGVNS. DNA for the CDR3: TGTGCCAGCAGTAATAGCAATCAGCCCCAGCATTTT. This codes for CASSNSNQPQHF.

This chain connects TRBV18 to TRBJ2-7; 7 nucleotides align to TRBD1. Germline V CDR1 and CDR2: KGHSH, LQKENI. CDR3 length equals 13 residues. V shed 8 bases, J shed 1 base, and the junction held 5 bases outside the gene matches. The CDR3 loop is CASATGVSYEQYF. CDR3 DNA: TGTGCCAGCGCAACAGGGGTTTCCTACGAGCAGTACTTC.

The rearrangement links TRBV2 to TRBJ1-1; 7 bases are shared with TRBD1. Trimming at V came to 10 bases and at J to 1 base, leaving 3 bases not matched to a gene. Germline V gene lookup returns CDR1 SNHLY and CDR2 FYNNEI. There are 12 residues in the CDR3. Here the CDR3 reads CATNRGNTEAFF. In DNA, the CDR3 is TGTGCCACCAACAGGGGGAACACTGAAGCTTTCTTT.

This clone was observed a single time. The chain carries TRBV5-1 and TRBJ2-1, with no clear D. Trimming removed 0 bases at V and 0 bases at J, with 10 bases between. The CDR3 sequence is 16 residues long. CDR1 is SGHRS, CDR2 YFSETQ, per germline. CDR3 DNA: TGCGCCAGCAGCTTGGGGGTTAGAGGCTCCTACAATGAGCAGTTCTTC. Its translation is CASSLGVRGSYNEQFF.

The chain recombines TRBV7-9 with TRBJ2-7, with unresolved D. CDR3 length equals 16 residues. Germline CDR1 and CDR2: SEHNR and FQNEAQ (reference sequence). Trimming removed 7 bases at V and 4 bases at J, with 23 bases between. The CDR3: CASTHAGSLPLYEQYF. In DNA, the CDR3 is TGTGCCAGCACTCATGCCGGAAGCCTTCCTTTATACGAGCAGTACTTC.

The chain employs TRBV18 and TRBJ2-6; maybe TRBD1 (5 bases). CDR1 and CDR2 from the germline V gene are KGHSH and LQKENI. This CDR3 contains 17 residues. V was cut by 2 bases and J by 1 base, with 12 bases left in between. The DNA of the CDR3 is TGTGCCAGCTCACCAGGGGCAGGCCCTTCTGGGGCCAACGTCCTGACTTTC. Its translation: CASSPGAGPSGANVLTF.

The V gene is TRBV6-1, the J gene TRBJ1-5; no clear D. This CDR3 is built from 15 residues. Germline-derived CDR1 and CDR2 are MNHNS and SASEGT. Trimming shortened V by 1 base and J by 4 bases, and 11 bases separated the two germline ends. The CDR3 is CASSEGWQFNQPQHF. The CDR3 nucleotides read TGTGCCAGCAGTGAAGGTTGGCAGTTTAATCAGCCCCAGCATTTT.

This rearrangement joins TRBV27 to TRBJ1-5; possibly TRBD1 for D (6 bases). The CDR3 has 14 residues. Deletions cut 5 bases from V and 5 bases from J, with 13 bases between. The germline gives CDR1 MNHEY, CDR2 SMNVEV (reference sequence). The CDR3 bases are TGTGCCAGCAGTCCCTACAGGGACTATCAGCCCCAGCATTTT. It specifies CASSPYRDYQPQHF.

The CDR3 nucleotides are TGTGCCAGCAGCTTAGGGGGAGCAGAGAATACGCAGTATTTT. Translating it yields CASSLGGAENTQYF. This chain connects TRBV7-2 to TRBJ2-3; D is perhaps TRBD2 (5 bases). The V end was cut by 1 base, the J end by 7 bases, with 12 bases between. The CDR3 spans 14 residues. Per the germline V gene, CDR1 is SGHTA and CDR2 is FQGNSA.

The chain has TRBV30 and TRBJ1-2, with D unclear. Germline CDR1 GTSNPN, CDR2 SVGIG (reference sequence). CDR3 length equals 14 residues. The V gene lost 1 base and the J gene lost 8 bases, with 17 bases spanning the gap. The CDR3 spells CAWSERAGLKGYTF. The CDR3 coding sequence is TGTGCCTGGAGTGAGCGGGCAGGACTTAAGGGCTACACCTTC.

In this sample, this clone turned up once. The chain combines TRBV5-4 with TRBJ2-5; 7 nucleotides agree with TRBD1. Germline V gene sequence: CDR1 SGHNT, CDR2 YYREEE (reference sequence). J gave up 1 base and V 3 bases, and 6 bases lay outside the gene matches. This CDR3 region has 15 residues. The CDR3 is CASSSMTGTQETQYF. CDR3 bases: TGTGCCAGCAGCTCGATGACAGGGACCCAAGAGACCCAGTACTTC.

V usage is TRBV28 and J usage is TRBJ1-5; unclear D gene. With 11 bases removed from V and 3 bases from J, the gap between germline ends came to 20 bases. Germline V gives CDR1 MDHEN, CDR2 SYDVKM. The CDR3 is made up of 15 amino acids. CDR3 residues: CASSPPVVANQPQHF. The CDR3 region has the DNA TGTGCCTCCTCCCCACCTGTTGTTGCCAATCAGCCCCAGCATTTT.

CDR3 sequence: CASSYSGGIGTQYF. CDR3 DNA sequence: TGTGCCAGCAGTTACTCGGGGGGAATCGGTACGCAGTATTTT. The rearrangement links TRBV6-5 to TRBJ2-3; tentatively, D is TRBD2 (6 bases). Trimming pared 0 bases from V and 8 bases from J, leaving 12 bases between. Germline CDR1 reads MNHEY; CDR2 reads SVGAGI. CDR3 length: 14 amino acids.

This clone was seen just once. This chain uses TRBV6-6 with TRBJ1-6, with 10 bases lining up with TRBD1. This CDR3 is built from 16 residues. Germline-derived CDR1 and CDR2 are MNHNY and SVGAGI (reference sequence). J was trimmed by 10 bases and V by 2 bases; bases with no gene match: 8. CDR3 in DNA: TGTGCCAGCAGTTACCCCTCGGACAGGGGGGGATCACCCCTCCACTTT. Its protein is CASSYPSDRGGSPLHF.

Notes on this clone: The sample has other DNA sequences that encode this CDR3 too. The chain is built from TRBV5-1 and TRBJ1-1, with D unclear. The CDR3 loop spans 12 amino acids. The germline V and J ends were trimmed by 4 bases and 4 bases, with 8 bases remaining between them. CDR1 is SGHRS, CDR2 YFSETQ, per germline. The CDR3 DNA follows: TGCGCCAGCAGCCCCGGGCGCACTGAAGCTTTCTTT. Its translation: CASSPGRTEAFF.

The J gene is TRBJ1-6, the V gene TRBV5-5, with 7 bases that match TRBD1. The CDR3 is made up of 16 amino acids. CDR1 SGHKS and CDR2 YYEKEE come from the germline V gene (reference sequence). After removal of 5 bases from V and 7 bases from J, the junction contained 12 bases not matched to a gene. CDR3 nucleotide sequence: TGTGCCAGCAGTCTTGGCGGGGGACAGATAAATTCACCCCTCCACTTT. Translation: CASSLGGGQINSPLHF.

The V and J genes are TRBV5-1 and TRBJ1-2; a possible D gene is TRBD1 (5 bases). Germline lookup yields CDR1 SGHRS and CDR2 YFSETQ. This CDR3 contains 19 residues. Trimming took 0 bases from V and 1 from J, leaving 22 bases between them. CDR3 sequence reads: CASSLANPGKDIGNYGYTF. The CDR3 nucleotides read TGCGCCAGCAGCTTGGCCAATCCCGGAAAGGACATCGGTAACTATGGCTACACCTTC.

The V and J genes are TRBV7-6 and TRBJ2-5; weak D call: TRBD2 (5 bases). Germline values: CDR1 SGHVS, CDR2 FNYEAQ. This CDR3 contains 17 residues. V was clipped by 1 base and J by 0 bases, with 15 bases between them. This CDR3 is CASSLVLPGGYQETQYF. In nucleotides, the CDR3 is TGTGCCAGCAGCTTAGTTCTACCCGGAGGCTACCAAGAGACCCAGTACTTC.